This paragraph covers one T cell receptor beta chain sequence. These data are taken from a study of blood T cell repertoires in COVID-19. Study details: The study drew acute and convalescent COVID-19 samples from the United States, Italy and Spain. Nucleic acid was either cDNA or gDNA, and it came from T cells, B-cell-depleted T cells, or PBMCs.

Germline V gene data show CDR1 as SGHRS and CDR2 as YFSETQ. The J segment lost 4 bases and the V segment lost 4 bases, leaving 9 bases of the junction unmatched. The CDR3 sequence is 17 residues long. In the original processing: Nucleated cell number was recorded as an estimate derived from reference gene primer amplification. Profiled with immunoSEQ multiplex PCR; TCRdb holds only in-frame clones, not every one. Clonal size and the V and J genes are those of that table, whereas D and trimming came from the DNA. This sample yields some 85,000 clones, of which more than 60% are seen a single time; around 21% belongs to the top ten.

The chain employs TRBV5-1 and TRBJ2-2; 11 nucleotides match TRBD2. The sample consisted of peripheral blood. The source is a woman aged 80 or over with active or convalescent COVID-19. CDR3 sequence (DNA): TGCGCCAGCAGCCCCCCGACTAGCGGGATCGGCACCGGGGAGCTGTTTTTT. It is translated as CASSPPTSGIGTGELFF.